A selection of T cell receptor beta chains follows, all from one sample in a study of vaccination and CD4 T cells after COVID-19. TCRdb called the PCR reads again in MiXCR, with one record for every CDR3 protein. The sample consists of 17,000 or so distinct CDR3 sequences, about a third of them appearing once. These TCRs' antigens remain unknown. Source material: cultured CD4+ T cells from blood. The origin of the receptors is a human donor with COVID-19. Each CDR3 is given with its conserved first and last residue.

V: TRBV5-1; CDR3: CASSLQISTDTQYF
V: TRBV30; CDR3: CAWSVPGAGTDTQYF
V: TRBV6-1; CDR3: CASSTLGQGGTDTQYF
V: TRBV25-1; CDR3: CASRNQGTNTEAFF
V: TRBV7-2; CDR3: CASSRGGTYNEQFF
V: TRBV12-3/TRBV12-4; CDR3: CASTRTGANTGELFF
V: TRBV19; CDR3: CASLKGGSYEQYF
V: TRBV19; CDR3: CASTPSARSYEQYF
V: TRBV5-1; CDR3: CASSLAGRGSGEKLFF
V: TRBV5-3; CDR3: CASSLRGPGKQAFF
V: TRBV6-2/TRBV6-3; CDR3: CASSRGQGIREQFF
V: TRBV12-3/TRBV12-4; CDR3: CASSWRQGNTGELFF
V: TRBV7-2; CDR3: CASSLAGARGYTF
V: TRBV28; CDR3: CASVPQRGNQPQHF
V: TRBV10-1; CDR3: CASMGSGGPTDTQYF
V: TRBV12-3/TRBV12-4; CDR3: CASSLGARASNQPQHF
V: TRBV7-9; CDR3: CASSLEARSTDTQYF
V: TRBV6-1; CDR3: CASSRGRGKGNGYTF
V: TRBV4-3; CDR3: CASSQDLGFSGANVLTF
V: TRBV5-1; CDR3: CASSPSGVETQYF
V: TRBV20-1; CDR3: CSAHSGGINTEAFF
V: TRBV6-1; CDR3: CASSSQGNYGYTF
V: TRBV19; CDR3: CASSIFGRGDGNQPQHF
V: TRBV11-3; CDR3: CASSREPPPAYNEQFF
V: TRBV19; CDR3: CASSVRDRTYNEQFF
V: TRBV11-2; CDR3: CASSPGGSGGYNEQFF
V: TRBV29-1; CDR3: CSVETGSGTDTQYF
V: TRBV11-2; CDR3: CASSRTGMGGTDTQYF
V: TRBV5-1; CDR3: CASSLDRADTQYF
V: TRBV6-1; CDR3: CASRRGVEAFF
V: TRBV7-8; CDR3: CASSSGGELNTEAFF
V: TRBV12-3/TRBV12-4; CDR3: CASSLGSGRQETQYF
V: TRBV5-4; CDR3: CASSRDLYGYTF
V: TRBV25-1; CDR3: CASSGQESYNEQFF
V: TRBV7-2; CDR3: CASSWNRDRGGVGQFF
V: TRBV5-6; CDR3: CASSVPGPTPIQYF
V: TRBV6-2/TRBV6-3; CDR3: CASMGGGQGNQPQHF
V: TRBV6-1; CDR3: CASTGGYNEQFF
V: TRBV7-6; CDR3: CASSLRDRGYNTGELFF
V: TRBV5-1; CDR3: CASSLTGIGNQPQHF
V: TRBV19; CDR3: CASSIVGRGSTDTQYF
V: TRBV18; CDR3: CASSDGQATMNTEAFF
V: TRBV20-1; CDR3: CSARDWGLAGNEQFF
V: TRBV5-1; CDR3: CASSVPDRVDGYTF
V: TRBV5-1; CDR3: CASSLDLDGIVGEQYF
V: TRBV20-1; CDR3: CSALWTDGDTQYF
V: TRBV15; CDR3: CATSSHNQAGGF
V: TRBV19; CDR3: CASTLGALNSPLHF
V: TRBV6-1; CDR3: CASSVDGGGGSNTGELFF
V: TRBV10-1; CDR3: CASSESAGELFF
V: TRBV20-1; CDR3: CSARPGTSGGPGFF
V: TRBV7-2; CDR3: CASSRSSNQPQHF
V: TRBV7-2; CDR3: CASSPHRNYGYTF
V: TRBV7-2; CDR3: CASTPGQGADTQYF
V: TRBV6-1; CDR3: CASSVVGAGGQETQYF
V: TRBV6-1; CDR3: CASRRDSRETQYF
V: TRBV27; CDR3: CASSLEQGRGGYTF
V: TRBV7-8; CDR3: CASSLVAVGLPTDTQYF
V: TRBV14; CDR3: CASSQEGLGGTEAFF